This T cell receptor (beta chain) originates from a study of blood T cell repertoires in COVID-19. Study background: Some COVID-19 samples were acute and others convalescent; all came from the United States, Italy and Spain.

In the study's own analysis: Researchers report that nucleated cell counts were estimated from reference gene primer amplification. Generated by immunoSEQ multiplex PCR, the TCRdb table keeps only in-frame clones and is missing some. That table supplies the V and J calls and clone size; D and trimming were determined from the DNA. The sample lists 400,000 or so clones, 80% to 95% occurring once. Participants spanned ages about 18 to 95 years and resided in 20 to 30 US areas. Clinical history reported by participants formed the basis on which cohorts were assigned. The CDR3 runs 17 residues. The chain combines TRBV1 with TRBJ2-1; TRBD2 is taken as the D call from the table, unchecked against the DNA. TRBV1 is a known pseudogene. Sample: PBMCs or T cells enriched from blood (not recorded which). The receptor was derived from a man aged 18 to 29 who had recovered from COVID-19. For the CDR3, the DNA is TGCACCAGCAGTTTGACTAGCGGGGGGGCTGCCTACAATGAGCAGTTCTTC. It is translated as CTSSLTSGGAAYNEQFF.